A selection of T cell receptor beta chains follows, all from one sample in a study of shared clonotypes between healthy human individuals. The assay was immunoSEQ multiplex PCR, and TCRdb's table has in-frame clones only and misses some. Among roughly 680,000 clones listed, approximately 72% were seen once. Source material: memory CD4+ T cells sorted from blood. All receptors derive from a woman under 40 in good health. Both conserved end residues are trimmed from each CDR3. D genes are given only for firm matches.

ASSLTANTEAF | TRBV5-1 | - | 11
ASSMTASYEQY | TRBV5-1 | - | 11
ASSYSSGTGGWETQY | TRBV7-8 | TRBD1 | 15
ASRIPGGLYEQY | TRBV28 | TRBD2 | 12
ASSPTVLVAGGQF | TRBV7-2 | TRBD2 | 13
ASSWVGEGTEAF | TRBV5-1 | - | 12
ASSIAAAGGSYT | TRBV19 | - | 12
ASRLTSLSEKLF | TRBV28 | - | 12
ASSEQQGFSEQY | TRBV10-1 | - | 12
ASSQTEPPVAGELF | TRBV11-2 | - | 14
ASRIRGAGELF | TRBV2 | - | 11
ASSLGRVAGEDTQY | TRBV5-8 | TRBD2 | 14
ASSVDGARGQPQH | TRBV9 | - | 13
ASSTDGGSVIFGTQY | TRBV27 | - | 15
ASGGGWGTSGYT | TRBV28 | - | 12
ASSKGGVQTETQY | TRBV19 | - | 13
ASSFVGGLDEQY | TRBV28 | - | 12
ASSNPRTSGWDEQF | TRBV21-1 | - | 14
ASSPVGQALGGYT | TRBV19 | - | 13
ASSGLAVRDTQY | TRBV6-6 | TRBD2 | 12
ASSLDRNTEAF | TRBV11-3 | - | 11
ASSEGAARTGELF | TRBV7-3 | TRBD1 | 13
ASSSLQGQMEKLF | TRBV28 | TRBD1 | 13
ASSVATSGRGTGELF | TRBV9 | TRBD2 | 15
ASSLQGAVTYNEQF | TRBV5-1 | TRBD1 | 14
ASSPAGSRWELF | TRBV7-2 | - | 12
ASSFPGAGNYGYT | TRBV5-6 | - | 13
ASSPRTGSGANVLT | TRBV18 | - | 14
ASTGLAGGSYEQY | TRBV28 | - | 13
ASSLGTRLYNEQF | TRBV7-2 | - | 13
ATSRAGSEQY | TRBV10-1 | TRBD2 | 10
ASSLSPAGGQF | TRBV5-1 | TRBD2 | 11
ASSSGTGNYEQY | TRBV10-1 | TRBD1 | 12
ASSTTVLAGSNEQF | TRBV7-2 | TRBD2 | 14
ASSLARQGNIQY | TRBV7-9 | - | 12
ASSSGTEGNTIY | TRBV5-1 | TRBD1 | 12
ASSPLLGGGPSETQY | TRBV4-1 | TRBD2 | 15
ATRDLYEQY | TRBV19 | - | 9
ASSRDSGETQY | TRBV5-6 | TRBD1 | 11
ASSWREHEQY | TRBV5-5 | - | 10
ASSPTPGQMNTEAF | TRBV28 | - | 14
ASSPERGHNEKLF | TRBV5-1 | - | 13
ASRPGVQETQY | TRBV7-9 | - | 11
ASSNLAGGANEQF | TRBV19 | TRBD2 | 13
ASKSSGTGVEKLF | TRBV5-1 | TRBD1 | 13
ASSQGQETQY | TRBV7-7 | - | 10
ASRPRTGGSGANVLT | TRBV11-2 | TRBD1 | 15
ASSTPGLLANTGELF | TRBV9 | - | 15
ASSEMGQGIAGANVLT | TRBV2 | TRBD1 | 16
ASSPPRGGTDTQY | TRBV18 | - | 13
ASSFREGSNQPQH | TRBV5-8 | - | 13
ASSKPTSTTDTQY | TRBV11-1 | - | 13
ASSEFRAGGGEQF | TRBV6-4 | TRBD2 | 13
ASSEGPGNQETQY | TRBV5-4 | - | 13
ASSPPKGTNEQY | TRBV7-6 | - | 12
ASSSRQGIFQIYEQY | TRBV27 | - | 15
ATYPGQTNTEAF | TRBV28 | TRBD1 | 12
AWSRGGGYGYT | TRBV30 | - | 11